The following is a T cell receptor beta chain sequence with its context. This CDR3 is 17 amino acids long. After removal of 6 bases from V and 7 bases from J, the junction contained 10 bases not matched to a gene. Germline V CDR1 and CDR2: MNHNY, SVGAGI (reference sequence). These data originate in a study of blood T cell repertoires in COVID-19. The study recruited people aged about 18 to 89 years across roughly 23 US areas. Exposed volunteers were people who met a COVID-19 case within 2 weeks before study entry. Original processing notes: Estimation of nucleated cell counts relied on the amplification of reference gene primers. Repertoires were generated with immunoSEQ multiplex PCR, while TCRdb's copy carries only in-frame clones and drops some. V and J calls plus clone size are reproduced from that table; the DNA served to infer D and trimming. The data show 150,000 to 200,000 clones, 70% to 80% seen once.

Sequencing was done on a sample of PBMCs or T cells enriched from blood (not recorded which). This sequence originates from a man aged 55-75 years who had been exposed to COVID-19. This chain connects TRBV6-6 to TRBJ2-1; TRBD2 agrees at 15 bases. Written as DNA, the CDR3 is TGTGCCAGCAGCCGACCTGGACTAGCGGGAGGGGGTAATGAGCAGTTCTTC. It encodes CASSRPGLAGGGNEQFF.